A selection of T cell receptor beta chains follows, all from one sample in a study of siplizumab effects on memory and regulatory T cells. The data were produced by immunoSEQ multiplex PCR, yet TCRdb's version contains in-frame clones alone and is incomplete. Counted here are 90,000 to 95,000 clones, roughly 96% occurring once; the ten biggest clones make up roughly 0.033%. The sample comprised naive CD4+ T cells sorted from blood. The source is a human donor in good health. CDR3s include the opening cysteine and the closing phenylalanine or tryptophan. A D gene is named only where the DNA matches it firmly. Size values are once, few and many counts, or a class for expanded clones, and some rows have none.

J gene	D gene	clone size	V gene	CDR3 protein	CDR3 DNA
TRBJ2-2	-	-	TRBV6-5	CASSYSISTGELFF	TGTGCCAGCAGTTACTCTATTAGCACCGGGGAGCTGTTTTTT
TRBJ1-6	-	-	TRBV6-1	CASSESALNSPLHF	TGTGCCAGCAGTGAATCGGCCCTTAATTCACCCCTCCACTTT
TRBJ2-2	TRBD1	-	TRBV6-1	CASSAQTGENTGELFF	TGTGCCAGCAGTGCCCAGACAGGGGAGAACACCGGGGAGCTGTTTTTT
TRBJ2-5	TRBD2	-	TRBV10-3	CAISARAGTSGGLEQETQYF	TGTGCCATCAGTGCAAGGGCCGGGACTAGCGGGGGGCTCGAGCAAGAGACCCAGTACTTC
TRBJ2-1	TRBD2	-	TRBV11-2	CASSSETSGGVSEQFF	TGTGCCAGCAGCTCCGAGACTAGCGGGGGGGTGAGTGAGCAGTTCTTC
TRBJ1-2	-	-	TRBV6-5	CASRGSGNFNYGYTF	TGTGCCAGCAGGGGATCGGGAAACTTTAACTATGGCTACACCTTC
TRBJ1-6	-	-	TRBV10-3	CAISDTVYNSPLHF	TGTGCCATCAGTGACACAGTGTATAATTCACCCCTCCACTTT
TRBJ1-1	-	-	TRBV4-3	CASSQDTFRGPEAFF	TGCGCCAGCAGCCAAGATACATTTCGGGGACCTGAAGCTTTCTTT
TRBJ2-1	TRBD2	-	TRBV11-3	CASSLSGGPHNEQFF	TGTGCCAGCAGCTTAAGCGGGGGCCCTCACAATGAGCAGTTCTTC
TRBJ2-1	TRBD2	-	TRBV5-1	CASSSTSSGGAYYNEQFF	TGCGCCAGCAGCTCCACATCTAGCGGGGGGGCCTACTACAATGAGCAGTTCTTC
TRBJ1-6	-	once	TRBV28	CASSPQGWGSPLHF	TGTGCCAGCAGTCCCCAGGGTTGGGGTTCACCCCTCCACTTT
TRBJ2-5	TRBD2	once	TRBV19	CASSMGGVGQETQYF	TGTGCCAGTAGTATGGGAGGGGTTGGTCAAGAGACCCAGTACTTC
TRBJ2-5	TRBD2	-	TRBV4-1	CASSQDKGLAGTLTETQYF	TGCGCCAGCAGCCAAGATAAGGGACTAGCGGGGACCCTAACAGAGACCCAGTACTTC
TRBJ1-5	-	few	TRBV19	CASSKGVNQPQHF	TGTGCCAGTAGTAAAGGGGTGAATCAGCCCCAGCATTTT
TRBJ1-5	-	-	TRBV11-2	CASSPVIGQPQHF	TGTGCCAGCAGCCCAGTTATCGGTCAGCCCCAGCATTTT
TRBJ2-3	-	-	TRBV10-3	CAIRTGLLTDTQYF	TGTGCCATCAGAACGGGACTCCTCACAGATACGCAGTATTTT
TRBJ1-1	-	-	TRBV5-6	CASSLGRVNTEAFF	TGTGCCAGCAGCTTGGGCAGGGTTAACACTGAAGCTTTCTTT
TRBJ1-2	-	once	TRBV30	CAWKVRLVEVYGYTF	TGTGCCTGGAAGGTTCGTTTGGTGGAGGTCTATGGCTACACCTTC
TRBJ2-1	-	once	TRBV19	CASSARSGNGYNEQFF	TGTGCCAGTAGTGCTCGGTCGGGGAACGGCTACAATGAGCAGTTCTTC
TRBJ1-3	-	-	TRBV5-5	CASSLTSQGVFSGNTIYF	TGTGCCAGCAGCTTGACAAGCCAGGGCGTGTTCTCTGGAAACACCATATATTTT
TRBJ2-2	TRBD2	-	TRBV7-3	CASSLNPLAGGTTGELFF	TGTGCCAGCAGCTTAAACCCACTAGCGGGGGGAACCACCGGGGAGCTGTTTTTT
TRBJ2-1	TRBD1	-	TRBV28	CASSTPDRGFSEQFF	TGTGCCAGCAGCACCCCGGACAGGGGCTTTAGTGAGCAGTTCTTC
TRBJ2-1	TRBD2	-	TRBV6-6	CASSYSTGGDYNEQFF	TGTGCCAGCAGTTACTCGACTGGGGGGGACTACAATGAGCAGTTCTTC
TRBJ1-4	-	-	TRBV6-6	CASSYSGGSNEKLFF	TGTGCCAGCAGTTACTCGGGGGGGAGCAATGAAAAACTGTTTTTT
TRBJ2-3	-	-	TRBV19	CASSILVSSTDTQYF	TGTGCCAGTAGTATTCTAGTCTCTAGCACAGATACGCAGTATTTT